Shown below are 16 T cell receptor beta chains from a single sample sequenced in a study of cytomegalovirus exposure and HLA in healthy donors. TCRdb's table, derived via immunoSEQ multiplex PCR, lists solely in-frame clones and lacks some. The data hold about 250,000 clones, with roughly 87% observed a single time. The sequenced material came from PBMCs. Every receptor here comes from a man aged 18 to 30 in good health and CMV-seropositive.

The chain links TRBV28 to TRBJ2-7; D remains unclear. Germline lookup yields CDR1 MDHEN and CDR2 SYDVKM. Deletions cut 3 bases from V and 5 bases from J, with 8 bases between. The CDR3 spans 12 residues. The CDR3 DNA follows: TGTGCCAGCAGTTTCGACCCAAACGAGCAGTACTTC. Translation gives CASSFDPNEQYF.

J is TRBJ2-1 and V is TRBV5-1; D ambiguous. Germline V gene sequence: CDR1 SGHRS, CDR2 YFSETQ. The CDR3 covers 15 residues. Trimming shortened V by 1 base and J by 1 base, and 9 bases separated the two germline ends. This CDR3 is CASSLSIQSYNEQFF. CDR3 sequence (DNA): TGCGCCAGCAGCTTGTCTATCCAATCCTACAATGAGCAGTTCTTC.

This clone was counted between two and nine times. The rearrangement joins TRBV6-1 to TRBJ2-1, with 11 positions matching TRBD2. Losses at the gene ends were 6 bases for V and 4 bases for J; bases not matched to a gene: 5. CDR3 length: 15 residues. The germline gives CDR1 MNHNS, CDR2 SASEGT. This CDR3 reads CASSHLAGGYNEQFF. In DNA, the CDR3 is TGTGCCAGCAGCCATCTAGCGGGAGGTTACAATGAGCAGTTCTTC.

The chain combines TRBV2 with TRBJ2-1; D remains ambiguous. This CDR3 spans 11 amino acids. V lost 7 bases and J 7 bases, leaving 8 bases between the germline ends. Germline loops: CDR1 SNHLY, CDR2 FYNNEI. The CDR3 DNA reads TGTGCCAGCAAGTTGTGGAATGAGCAGTTCTTC. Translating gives CASKLWNEQFF.

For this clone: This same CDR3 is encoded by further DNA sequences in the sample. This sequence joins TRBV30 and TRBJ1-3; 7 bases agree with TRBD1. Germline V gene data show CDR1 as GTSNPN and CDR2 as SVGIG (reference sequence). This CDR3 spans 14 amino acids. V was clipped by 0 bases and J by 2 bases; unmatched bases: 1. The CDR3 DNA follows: TGTGCCTGGAGTGTGCAGGGGGCTGGAAACACCATATATTTT. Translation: CAWSVQGAGNTIYF.

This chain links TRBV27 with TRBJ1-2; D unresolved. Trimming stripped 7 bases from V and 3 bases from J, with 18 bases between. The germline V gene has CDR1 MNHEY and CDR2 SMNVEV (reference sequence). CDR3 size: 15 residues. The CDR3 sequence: CASNPGPLRDYGYTF. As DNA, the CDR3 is TGTGCCAGCAACCCCGGTCCGCTCCGGGACTATGGCTACACCTTC.

CDR3 DNA sequence: TGCGCCAGCGACGGGGGAGAGACCCAGTACTTC. It codes for CASDGGETQYF. The chain links TRBV5-1 to TRBJ2-5; tentatively, D is TRBD2 (6 bases). This CDR3 is built from 11 residues. The germline V gene encodes CDR1 SGHRS and CDR2 YFSETQ. Trimming removed 7 bases at V and 4 bases at J, with 8 bases between. Based on the CDR3 plus reference TRBV5-1 and TRBJ2-5, the full variable domain is KAGVTQTPRYLIKTRGQQVTLSCSPISGHRSVSWYQQTPGQGLQFLFEYFSETQRNKGNFPGRFSGRQFSNSRSEMNVSTLELGDSALYLCASDGGETQYFGPGTRLLVL.

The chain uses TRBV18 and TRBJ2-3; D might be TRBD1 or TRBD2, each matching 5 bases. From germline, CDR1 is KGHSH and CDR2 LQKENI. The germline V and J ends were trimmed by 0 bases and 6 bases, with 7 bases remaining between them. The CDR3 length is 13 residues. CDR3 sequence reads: CASSPPEGDTQYF. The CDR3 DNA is TGTGCCAGCTCACCACCAGAGGGGGATACGCAGTATTTT.

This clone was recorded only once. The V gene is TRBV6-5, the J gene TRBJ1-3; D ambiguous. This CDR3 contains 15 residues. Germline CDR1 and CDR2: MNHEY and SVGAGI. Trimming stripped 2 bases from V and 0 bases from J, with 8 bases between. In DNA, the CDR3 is TGTGCCAGCAGTTACGCTGTTGGCTCTGGAAACACCATATATTTT. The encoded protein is CASSYAVGSGNTIYF.

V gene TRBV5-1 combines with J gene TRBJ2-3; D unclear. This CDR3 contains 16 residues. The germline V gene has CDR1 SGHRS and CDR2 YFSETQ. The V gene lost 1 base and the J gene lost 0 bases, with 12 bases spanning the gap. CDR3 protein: CASSLKASPSTDTQYF. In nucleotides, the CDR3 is TGCGCCAGCAGCTTGAAGGCCAGCCCTAGCACAGATACGCAGTATTTT.

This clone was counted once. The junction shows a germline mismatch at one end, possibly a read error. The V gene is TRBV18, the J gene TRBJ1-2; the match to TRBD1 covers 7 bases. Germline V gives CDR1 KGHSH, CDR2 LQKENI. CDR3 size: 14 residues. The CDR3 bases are TGTGCCAGCTCCCCGACAGGGCTTAACTTTGGCTACACCTTC. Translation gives CASSPTGLNFGYTF. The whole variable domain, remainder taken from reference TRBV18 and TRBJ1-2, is NAGVMQNPRHLVRRRGQEARLRCSPMKGHSHVYWYRQLPEEGLKFMVYLQKENIIDESGMPKERFSAEFPKEGPSILRIQQVVRGDSAAYFCASSPTGLNFGYTFGSGTRLTVV.

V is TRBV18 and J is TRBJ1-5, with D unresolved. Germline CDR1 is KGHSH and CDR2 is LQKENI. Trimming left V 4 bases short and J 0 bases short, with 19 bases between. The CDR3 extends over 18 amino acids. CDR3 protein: CASSLYPNRDHSNQPQHF. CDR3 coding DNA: TGTGCCAGCTCACTATATCCTAACCGGGATCATAGCAATCAGCCCCAGCATTTT.

This chain's CDR3 is CAWSVYSGTPPYNEQFF. Written as DNA, the CDR3 is TGTGCCTGGAGTGTATATAGCGGGACCCCACCCTACAATGAGCAGTTCTTC. The chain uses TRBV30 and TRBJ2-1, with TRBD2 matching over 8 bases. V shed 0 bases and J 2 bases; nucleotides not matched to a gene: 9. This CDR3 region has 17 residues. From germline, CDR1 is GTSNPN and CDR2 SVGIG (reference sequence). Full variable domain (outside the CDR3, taken from reference TRBV30 and TRBJ2-1): SQTIHQWPATLVQPVGSPLSLECTVEGTSNPNLYWYRQAAGRGLQLLFYSVGIGQISSEVPQNLSASRPQDRQFILSSKKLLLSDSGFYLCAWSVYSGTPPYNEQFFGPGTRLTVL.

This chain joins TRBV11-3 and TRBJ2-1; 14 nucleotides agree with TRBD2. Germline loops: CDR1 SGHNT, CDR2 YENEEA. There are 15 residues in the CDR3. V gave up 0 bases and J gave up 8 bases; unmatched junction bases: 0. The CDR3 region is CASSLEGLAGDEQFF. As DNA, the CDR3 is TGTGCCAGCAGCTTAGAGGGACTAGCGGGAGATGAGCAGTTCTTC.

The CDR3 bases are TGTGCCAGCAGTTATGGACTGTCCCAAGAGACCCAGTACTTC. Translation: CASSYGLSQETQYF. The chain recombines TRBV5-4 with TRBJ2-5, with D perhaps matching TRBD2 (5 bases). The CDR3 length is 14 residues. Per germline, CDR1 SGHNT and CDR2 YYREEE (reference sequence). The V end was cut by 5 bases, the J end by 1 base, with 12 bases between.

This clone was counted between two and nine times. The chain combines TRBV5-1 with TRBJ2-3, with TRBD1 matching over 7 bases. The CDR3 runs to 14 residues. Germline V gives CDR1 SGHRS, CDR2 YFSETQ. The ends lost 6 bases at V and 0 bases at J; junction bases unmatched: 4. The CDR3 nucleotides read TGCGCCAGCAATGACAGGGCCAGCACAGATACGCAGTATTTT. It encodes CASNDRASTDTQYF.